This TCR beta chain stems from a study of CXCR3-negative and CXCR3-positive naive CD8 T cells. The study, taken as a whole, reports: Naive cells that were CXCR3-positive had more hydrophobic TRB CDR3s (compared with CXCR3-negative naive cells). Both naive subsets had comparably high diversity; memory CD8+ cells much lower. TCR interaction strength was inferred from TRB CDR3 physicochemistry, as CD5 matched across naive subsets.

In regard to this clonotype: The antigen remains unidentified.

The authors prepared UMI-labeled TRB cDNA libraries by 5' RACE. No DNA is given; TCRdb re-called the 5' RACE reads and lists each CDR3 protein once. This listing includes about 92,000 distinct CDR3 sequences. The TCR sequence derives from a human donor in good health. Some clones in this sample may be carry-over from other donors' samples. Material for sequencing was naive CXCR3+ CD8+ T cells from blood. The subset: CD45RO-CCR7+CD27+CD95- naive CD8+ T cells expressing CXCR3 (TNR3+).

CDR3 protein: CSAAGPSSYEQYF. This chain uses TRBV20-1 with TRBJ2-7; TCRdb outputs TRBD1, but without DNA this stays unchecked. Germline V gene data show CDR1 as DFQATT and CDR2 as SNEGSKA (reference sequence). This CDR3 spans 13 amino acids.